The clone carrying this T cell receptor (beta chain) was observed a single time. Its antigen is currently unknown. Running of the v3.0 immunoSEQ assay took place at survey level. The method was immunoSEQ multiplex PCR; TCRdb's version includes in-frame clones alone and lacks a portion of them. Here the sample spans 20,000 to 25,000 clones, about 88% being singletons. Trimming took off 7 bases at V and 3 bases at J, with 9 bases between the two ends. Germline values: CDR1 MNHNS, CDR2 SASEGT. The CDR3 contains 12 residues. The data belong to a study of long-term antiretroviral therapy in people with HIV. HIV-positive participants all received treatment in the United States. Study-wide findings and caveats: Even long-term ART left TRB diversity below transplant donor controls, despite gains.

The TCR sequence derives from a man in his sixties with HIV. The chain links TRBV6-1 to TRBJ2-5; D is perhaps TRBD1 (5 bases). This material consisted of unsorted PBMCs, taken 2.3 years after starting antiretroviral therapy. Here the CDR3 reads CASTKGEETQYF. The CDR3 nucleotides are TGTGCCAGCACAAAAGGGGAAGAGACCCAGTACTTC.